This TCR beta chain was sequenced during a study of T-cell reconstitution after alpha-beta-depleted transplantation in children. Unique molecular identifiers tagged the TCRbeta library. TCRdb fed the PCR reads into MiXCR, producing one record per CDR3 protein. This table has some 530,000 distinct CDR3 sequences, around 13% appearing once. Trimming at V came to 3 bases and at J to 5 bases, leaving 9 bases not matched to a gene. The V gene's germline CDR1 is KGHDR and CDR2 SFDVKD. CDR3 length: 16 residues. The TCR originated in a human donor who donated a stem cell graft to a child with combined immunodeficiency. This chain uses TRBV24-1 with TRBJ2-1; 7 bases map to TRBD1. The sample was PBMCs from the stem cell graft donor, taken from the stem cell graft. For the CDR3, the DNA is TGTGCCACCAGTGATCTCCCGGGAAGGGGGCACAATGAGCAGTTCTTC. Translating it yields CATSDLPGRGHNEQFF.